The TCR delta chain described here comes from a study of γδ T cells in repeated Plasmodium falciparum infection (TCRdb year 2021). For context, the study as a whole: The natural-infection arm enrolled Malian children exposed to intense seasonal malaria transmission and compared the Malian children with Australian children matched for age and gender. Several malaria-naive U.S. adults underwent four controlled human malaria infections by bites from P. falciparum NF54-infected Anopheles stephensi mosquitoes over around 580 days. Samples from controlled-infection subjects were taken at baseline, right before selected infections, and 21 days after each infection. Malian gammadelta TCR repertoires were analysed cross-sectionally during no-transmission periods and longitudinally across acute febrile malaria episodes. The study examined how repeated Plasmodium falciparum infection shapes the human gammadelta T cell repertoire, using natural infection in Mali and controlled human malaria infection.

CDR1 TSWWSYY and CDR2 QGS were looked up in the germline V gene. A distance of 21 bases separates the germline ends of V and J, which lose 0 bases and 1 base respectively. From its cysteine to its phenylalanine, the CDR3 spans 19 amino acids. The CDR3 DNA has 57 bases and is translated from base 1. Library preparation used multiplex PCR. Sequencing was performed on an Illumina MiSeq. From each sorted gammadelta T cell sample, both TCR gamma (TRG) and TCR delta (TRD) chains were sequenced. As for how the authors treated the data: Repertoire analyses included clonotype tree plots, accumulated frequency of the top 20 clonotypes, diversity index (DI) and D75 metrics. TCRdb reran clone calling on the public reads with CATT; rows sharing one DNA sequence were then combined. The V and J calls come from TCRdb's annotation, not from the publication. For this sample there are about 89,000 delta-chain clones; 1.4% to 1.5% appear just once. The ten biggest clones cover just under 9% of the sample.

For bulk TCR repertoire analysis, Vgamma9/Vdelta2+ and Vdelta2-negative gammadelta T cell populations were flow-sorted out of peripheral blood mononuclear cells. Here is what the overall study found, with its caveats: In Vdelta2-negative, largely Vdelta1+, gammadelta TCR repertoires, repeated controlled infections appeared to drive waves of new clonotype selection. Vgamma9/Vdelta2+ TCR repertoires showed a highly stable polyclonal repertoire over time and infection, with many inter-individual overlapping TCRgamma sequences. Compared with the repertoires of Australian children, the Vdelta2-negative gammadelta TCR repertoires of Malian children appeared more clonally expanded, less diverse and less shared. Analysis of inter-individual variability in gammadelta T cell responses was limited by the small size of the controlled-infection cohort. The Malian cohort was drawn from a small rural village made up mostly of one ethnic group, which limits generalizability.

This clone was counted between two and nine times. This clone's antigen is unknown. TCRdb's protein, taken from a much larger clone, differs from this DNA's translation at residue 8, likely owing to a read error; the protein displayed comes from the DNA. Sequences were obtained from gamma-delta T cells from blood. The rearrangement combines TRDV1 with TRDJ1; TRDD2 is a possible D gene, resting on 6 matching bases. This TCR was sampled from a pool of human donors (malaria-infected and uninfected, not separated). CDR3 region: CALGELHPPTKGSTDKLIF. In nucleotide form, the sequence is TGTGCTCTTGGGGAACTTCATCCTCCTACGAAGGGTTCCACCGATAAACTCATCTTT.